This T cell receptor (beta chain) is drawn from a study of T cell repertoires in cytomegalovirus infection. This clonotype was picked up many times. TCRdb reprocessed the reads with MiXCR, giving one entry per CDR3 protein. The sample lists more than 500,000 distinct CDR3 sequences; 16% were seen once. The germline V and J ends were trimmed by 7 bases and 0 bases, with 13 bases remaining between them. This CDR3 comprises 15 residues. The sequence was obtained from a human donor in good health (CMV status not recorded). Some clones in this sample may be carry-over from other donors' samples. The sequenced sample was CD8+ T cells from PBMCs. V and J are TRBV12-3 or TRBV12-4 and TRBJ1-3, with a tentative D call TRBD1 (5 bases). The CDR3 is CASIGLTVSGNTIYF. CDR3 DNA: TGTGCCAGCATAGGCTTGACAGTCTCTGGAAACACCATATATTTT.